This T cell receptor (beta chain) was sequenced in a study of T cells in Graves' hyperthyroidism and ophthalmopathy. Study observations and caveats: The authors' 13 V-J model separated ophthalmopathy from stable hyperthyroidism. Ophthalmopathy was identified by the model a median approximately six months ahead of onset.

The CDR3 runs to 16 residues. Per the germline V gene, CDR1 is MNHEY and CDR2 is SVGEGT. Trimming at V came to 1 base and at J to 0 bases, leaving 4 bases not matched to a gene. Hyperthyroidism was newly diagnosed in patients aged 18 to 65 (duration under 2 months). This clonotype has ten or more counts. The antigen is undetermined. RNA transcripts yielded amplified TCR beta CDR3 regions. During a first-round RT-PCR of the TCR CDR3, the HTBI primer set was used. TCRdb used MiXCR to reprocess the multiplex PCR reads, holding one entry per CDR3 protein. The sample has approximately 710,000 distinct CDR3 sequences, roughly 17% seen once.

The J gene is TRBJ1-1, the V gene TRBV6-2 or TRBV6-3; 8 nucleotides line up with TRBD1. This clonotype was obtained from a man aged 45-65 years with Graves' hyperthyroidism. The sample comprised blood. The CDR3 DNA reads as TGTGCCAGCAGTTACTTTCAGGGGGCGATGAACACTGAAGCTTTCTTT. It translates to CASSYFQGAMNTEAFF.